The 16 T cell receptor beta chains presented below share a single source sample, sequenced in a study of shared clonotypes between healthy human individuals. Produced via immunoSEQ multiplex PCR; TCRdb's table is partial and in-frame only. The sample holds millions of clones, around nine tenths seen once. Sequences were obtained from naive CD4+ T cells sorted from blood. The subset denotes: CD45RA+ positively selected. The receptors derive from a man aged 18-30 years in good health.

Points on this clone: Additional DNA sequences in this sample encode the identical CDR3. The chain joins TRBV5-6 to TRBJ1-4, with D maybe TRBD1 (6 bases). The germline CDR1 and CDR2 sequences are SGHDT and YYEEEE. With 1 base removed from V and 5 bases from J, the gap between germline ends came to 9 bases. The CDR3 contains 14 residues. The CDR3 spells CASSLSGANEKLFF. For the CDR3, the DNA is TGTGCCAGCAGCTTGTCGGGGGCGAATGAAAAACTGTTTTTT.

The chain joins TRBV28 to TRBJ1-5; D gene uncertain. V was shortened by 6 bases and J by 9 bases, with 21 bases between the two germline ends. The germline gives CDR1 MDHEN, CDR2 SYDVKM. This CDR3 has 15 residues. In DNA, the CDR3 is TGTGCCAGCAGGGTCCTAGGGAGGGAGGCCTCGCCCCAGCATTTT. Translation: CASRVLGREASPQHF.

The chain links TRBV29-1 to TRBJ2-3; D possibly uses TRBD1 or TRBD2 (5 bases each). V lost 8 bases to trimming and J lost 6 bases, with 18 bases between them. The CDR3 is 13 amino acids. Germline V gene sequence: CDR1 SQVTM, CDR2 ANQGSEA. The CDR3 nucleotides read TGCAGCTCTGGGACCAACGTGGCCGATACGCAGTATTTT. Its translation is CSSGTNVADTQYF.

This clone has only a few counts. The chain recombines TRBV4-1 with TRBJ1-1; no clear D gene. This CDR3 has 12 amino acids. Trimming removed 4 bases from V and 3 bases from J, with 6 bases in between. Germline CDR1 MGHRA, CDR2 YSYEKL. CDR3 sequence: CASSRGDTEAFF. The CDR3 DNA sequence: TGCGCCAGCAGCCGTGGGGACACTGAAGCTTTCTTT.

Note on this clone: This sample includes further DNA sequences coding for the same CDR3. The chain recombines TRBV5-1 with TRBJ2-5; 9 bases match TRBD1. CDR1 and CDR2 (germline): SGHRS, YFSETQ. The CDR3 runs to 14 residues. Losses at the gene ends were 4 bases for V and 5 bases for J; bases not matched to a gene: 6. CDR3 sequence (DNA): TGCGCCAGCAGCCCGGGACAGGGCGGGGAGACCCAGTACTTC. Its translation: CASSPGQGGETQYF.

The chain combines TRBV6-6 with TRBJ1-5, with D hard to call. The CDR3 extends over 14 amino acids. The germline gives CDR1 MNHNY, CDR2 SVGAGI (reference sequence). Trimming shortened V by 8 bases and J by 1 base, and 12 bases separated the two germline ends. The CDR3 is CASERGGSNQPQHF. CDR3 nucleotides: TGTGCCAGCGAGAGAGGAGGGAGCAATCAGCCCCAGCATTTT.

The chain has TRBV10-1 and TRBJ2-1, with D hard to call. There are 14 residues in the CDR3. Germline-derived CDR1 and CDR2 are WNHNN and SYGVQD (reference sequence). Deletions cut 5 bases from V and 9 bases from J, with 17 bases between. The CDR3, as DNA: TGCGCCAGCAGTCGCAATGCCGCGGTTGGTGAGCAGTTCTTC. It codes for CASSRNAAVGEQFF.

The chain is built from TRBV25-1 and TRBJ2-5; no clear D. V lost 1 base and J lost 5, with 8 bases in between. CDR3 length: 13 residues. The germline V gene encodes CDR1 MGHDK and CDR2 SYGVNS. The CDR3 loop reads CASSESVRETQYF. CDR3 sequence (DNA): TGTGCCAGCAGTGAATCTGTGCGGGAGACCCAGTACTTC.

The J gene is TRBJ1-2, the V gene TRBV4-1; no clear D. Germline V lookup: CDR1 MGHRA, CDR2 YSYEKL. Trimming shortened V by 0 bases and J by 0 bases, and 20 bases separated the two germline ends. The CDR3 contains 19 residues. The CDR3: CASSQDLWAGPRANYGYTF. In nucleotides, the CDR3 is TGCGCCAGCAGCCAAGATCTATGGGCAGGTCCCCGGGCTAACTATGGCTACACCTTC.

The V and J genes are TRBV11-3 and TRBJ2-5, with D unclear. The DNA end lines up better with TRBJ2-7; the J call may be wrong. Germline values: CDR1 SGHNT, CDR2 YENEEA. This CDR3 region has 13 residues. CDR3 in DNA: TGTGCCAGCAGCTTAGTTTACGGCTACGAGCAGTACTTC. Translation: CASSLVYGYEQYF.

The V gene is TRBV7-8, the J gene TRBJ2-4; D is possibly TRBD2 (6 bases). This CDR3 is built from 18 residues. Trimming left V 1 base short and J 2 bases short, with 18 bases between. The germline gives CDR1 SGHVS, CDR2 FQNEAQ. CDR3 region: CASSLGGWEANSKNIQYF. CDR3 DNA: TGTGCCAGCAGCTTAGGGGGATGGGAGGCAAACTCCAAAAACATTCAGTACTTC.

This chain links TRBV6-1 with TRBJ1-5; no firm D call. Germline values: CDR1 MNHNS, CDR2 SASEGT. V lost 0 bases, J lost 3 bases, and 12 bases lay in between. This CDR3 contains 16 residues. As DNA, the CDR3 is TGTGCCAGCAGTGAAGCAAGGATCACCACCAATCAGCCCCAGCATTTT. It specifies CASSEARITTNQPQHF.

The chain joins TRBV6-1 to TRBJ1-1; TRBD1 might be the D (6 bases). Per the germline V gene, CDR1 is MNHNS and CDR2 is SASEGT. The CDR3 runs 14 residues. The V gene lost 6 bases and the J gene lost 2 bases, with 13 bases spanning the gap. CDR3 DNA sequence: TGTGCCAGCAGACGACAGGAAATAAACACTGAAGCTTTCTTT. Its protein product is CASRRQEINTEAFF.

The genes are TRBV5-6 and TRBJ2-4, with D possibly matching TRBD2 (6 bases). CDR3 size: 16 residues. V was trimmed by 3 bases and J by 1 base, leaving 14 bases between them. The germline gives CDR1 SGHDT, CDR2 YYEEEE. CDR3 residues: CASSWWRGWAKNIQYF. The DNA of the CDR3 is TGTGCCAGCAGCTGGTGGCGGGGCTGGGCCAAAAACATTCAGTACTTC.

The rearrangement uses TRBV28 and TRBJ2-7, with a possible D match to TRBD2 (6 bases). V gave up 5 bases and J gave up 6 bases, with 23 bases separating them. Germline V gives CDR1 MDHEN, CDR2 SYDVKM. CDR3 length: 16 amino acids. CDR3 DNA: TGTGCCAGCAGTACTATAGTCCCCAGGGAGGCGGTCGAGCAGTACTTC. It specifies CASSTIVPREAVEQYF.

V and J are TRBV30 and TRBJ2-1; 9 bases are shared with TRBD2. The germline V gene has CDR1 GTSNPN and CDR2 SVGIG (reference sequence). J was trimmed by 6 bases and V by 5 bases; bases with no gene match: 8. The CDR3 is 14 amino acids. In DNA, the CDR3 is TGTGCCTGGGGGGCGGGACTAGCTTTCAATGAGCAGTTCTTC. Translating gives CAWGAGLAFNEQFF.